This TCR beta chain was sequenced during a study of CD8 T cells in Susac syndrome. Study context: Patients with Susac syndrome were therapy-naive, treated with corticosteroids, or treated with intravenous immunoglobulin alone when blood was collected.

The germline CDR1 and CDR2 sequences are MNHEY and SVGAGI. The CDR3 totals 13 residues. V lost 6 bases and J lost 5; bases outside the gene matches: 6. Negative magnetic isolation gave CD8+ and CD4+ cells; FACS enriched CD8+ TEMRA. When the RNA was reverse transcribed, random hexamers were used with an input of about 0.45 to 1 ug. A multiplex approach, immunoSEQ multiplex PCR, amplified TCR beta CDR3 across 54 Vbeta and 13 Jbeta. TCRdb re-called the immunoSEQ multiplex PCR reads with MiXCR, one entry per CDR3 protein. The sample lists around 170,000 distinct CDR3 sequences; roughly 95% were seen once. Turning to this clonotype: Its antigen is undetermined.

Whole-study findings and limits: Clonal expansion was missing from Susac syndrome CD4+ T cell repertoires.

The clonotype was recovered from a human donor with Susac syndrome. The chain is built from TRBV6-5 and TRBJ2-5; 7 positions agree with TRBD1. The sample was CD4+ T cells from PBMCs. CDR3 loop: CASRRTGRETQYF. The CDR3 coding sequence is TGTGCCAGCAGGCGGACAGGCCGGGAGACCCAGTACTTC.